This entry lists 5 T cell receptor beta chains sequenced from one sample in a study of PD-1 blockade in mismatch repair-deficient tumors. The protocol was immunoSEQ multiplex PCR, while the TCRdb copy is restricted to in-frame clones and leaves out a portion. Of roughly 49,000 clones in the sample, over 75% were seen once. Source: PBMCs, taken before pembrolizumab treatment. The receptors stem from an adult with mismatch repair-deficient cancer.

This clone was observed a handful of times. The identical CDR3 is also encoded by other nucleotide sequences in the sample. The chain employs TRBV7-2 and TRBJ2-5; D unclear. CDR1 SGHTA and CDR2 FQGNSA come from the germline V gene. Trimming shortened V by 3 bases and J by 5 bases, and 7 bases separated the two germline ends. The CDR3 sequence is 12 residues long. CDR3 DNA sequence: TGTGCCAGCAGCTTGGTAGGGGAGACCCAGTACTTC. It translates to CASSLVGETQYF. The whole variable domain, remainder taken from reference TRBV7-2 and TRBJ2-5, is GAGVSQSPSNKVTEKGKDVELRCDPISGHTALYWYRQSLGQGLEFLIYFQGNSAPDKSGLPSDRFSAERTGGSVSTLTIQRTQQEDSAVYLCASSLVGETQYFGPGTRLLVL.

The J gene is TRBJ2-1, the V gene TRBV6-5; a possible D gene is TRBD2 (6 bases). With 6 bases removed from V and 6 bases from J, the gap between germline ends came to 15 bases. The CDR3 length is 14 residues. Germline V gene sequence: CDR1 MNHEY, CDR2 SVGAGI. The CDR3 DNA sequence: TGTGCCAGCAGCAGCGCGGGACTCCCCAATGAGCAGTTCTTC. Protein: CASSSAGLPNEQFF.

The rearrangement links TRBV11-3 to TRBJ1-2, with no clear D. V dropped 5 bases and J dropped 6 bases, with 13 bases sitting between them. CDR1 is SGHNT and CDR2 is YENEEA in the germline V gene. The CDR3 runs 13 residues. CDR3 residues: CASSPGKQHGYTF. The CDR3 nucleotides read TGTGCCAGCAGCCCTGGAAAGCAGCATGGCTACACCTTC.

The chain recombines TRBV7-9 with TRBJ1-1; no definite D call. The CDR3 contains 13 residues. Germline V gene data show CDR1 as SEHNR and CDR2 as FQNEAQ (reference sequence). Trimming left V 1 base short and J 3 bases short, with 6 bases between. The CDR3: CASSLVTDTEAFF. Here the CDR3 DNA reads TGTGCCAGCAGCTTAGTAACGGACACTGAAGCTTTCTTT.

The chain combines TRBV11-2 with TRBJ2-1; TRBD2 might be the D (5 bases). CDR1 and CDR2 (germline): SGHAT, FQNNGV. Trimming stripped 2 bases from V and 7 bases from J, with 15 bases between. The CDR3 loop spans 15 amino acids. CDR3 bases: TGTGCCAGCAGCTTAACGTCCAAAGAGCGGAATGAGCAGTTCTTC. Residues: CASSLTSKERNEQFF.